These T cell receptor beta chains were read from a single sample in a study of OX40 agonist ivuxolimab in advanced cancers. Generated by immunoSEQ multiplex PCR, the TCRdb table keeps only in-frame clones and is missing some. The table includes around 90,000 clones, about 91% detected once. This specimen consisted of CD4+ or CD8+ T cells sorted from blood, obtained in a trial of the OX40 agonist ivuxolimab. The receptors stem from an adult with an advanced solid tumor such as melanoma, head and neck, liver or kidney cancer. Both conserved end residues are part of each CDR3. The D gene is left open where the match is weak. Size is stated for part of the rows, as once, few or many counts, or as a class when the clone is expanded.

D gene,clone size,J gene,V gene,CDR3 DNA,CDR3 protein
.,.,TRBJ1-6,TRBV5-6,TGTGCCAGCAGCTTCAGGGGCAATAATTCACCCCTCCACTTT,CASSFRGNNSPLHF
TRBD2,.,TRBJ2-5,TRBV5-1,TGCGCCAGCGGAACTAGCGGGAGGTTCCAAGAGACCCAGTACTTC,CASGTSGRFQETQYF
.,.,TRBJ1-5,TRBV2,TGTGCCAGCAGAGAAGGACGGAGCCAGCCCCAGCATTTT,CASREGRSQPQHF
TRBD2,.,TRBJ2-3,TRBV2,TGTGCCAGCAGTGTGGAGCGGGGCCGCACAGATACGCAGTATTTT,CASSVERGRTDTQYF
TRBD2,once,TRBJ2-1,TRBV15,TGTGCCACCAGCAGAGGTTCTAGCGGAAAATCCTACAATGAGCAGTTCTTC,CATSRGSSGKSYNEQFF
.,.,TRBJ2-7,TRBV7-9,TGTGCCAGCAGCCCCATACGGGGTCCTAGTCCCTACGAGCAGTACTTC,CASSPIRGPSPYEQYF
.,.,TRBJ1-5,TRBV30,TGTGCCTGGACCCAGGGTGGCAATCAGCCCCAGCATTTT,CAWTQGGNQPQHF
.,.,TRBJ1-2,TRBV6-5,TGTGCCAGCAGGGATGGGGGCCGTTCTAACTATGGCTACACCTTC,CASRDGGRSNYGYTF
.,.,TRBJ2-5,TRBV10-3,TGTGCCATCAGTGAGTCGGGCGTACAAGAGACCCAGTACTTC,CAISESGVQETQYF
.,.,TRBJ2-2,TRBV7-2,TGTGCCAGCAGCTTGTCAATGACCGGGGAGCTGTTTTTT,CASSLSMTGELFF
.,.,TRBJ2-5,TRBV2,TGTGCCAGCAGTGCCGGGATCAAAGAGACCCAGTACTTC,CASSAGIKETQYF
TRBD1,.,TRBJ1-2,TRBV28,TGTGCCAGCAGACCAGCACCCGGACAGGACGTCTCCAGGGGCTACACCTTC,CASRPAPGQDVSRGYTF
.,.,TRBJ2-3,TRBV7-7,TGTGCTAGCAGCTTAACTCTAGCCCAAGATACGCAGTATTTT,CASSLTLAQDTQYF
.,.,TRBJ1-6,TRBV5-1,TGCGCCAGCAGGACAGGCCTTGATTCACCCCTCCACTTT,CASRTGLDSPLHF
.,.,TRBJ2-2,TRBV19,TGTGCCAGTAGTATATATCAGGGAAAGGCCGGGGAGCTGTTTTTT,CASSIYQGKAGELFF
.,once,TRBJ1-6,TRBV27,TGTGCCAGCAGTTCCGCCGGACGGAATAATTCACCCCTCCACTTT,CASSSAGRNNSPLHF
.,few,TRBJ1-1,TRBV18,TGTGCCAGCTCACCGTCCCCAGGACAGACGGGCACTGAAGCTTTCTTT,CASSPSPGQTGTEAFF
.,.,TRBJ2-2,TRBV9,TGTGCCAGCAGCGTAGCCCCGGTGGGGACCGGGGAGCTGTTTTTT,CASSVAPVGTGELFF
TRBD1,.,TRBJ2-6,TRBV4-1,TGCGCCAGCAGCCAAGGCGGACAGGGATCTGGGGCCAACGTCCTGACTTTC,CASSQGGQGSGANVLTF
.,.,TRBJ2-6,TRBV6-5,TGTGCCAGCAGGCCGACGAAGGCTGGGGCCAACGTCCTGACTTTC,CASRPTKAGANVLTF
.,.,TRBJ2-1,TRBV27,TGTGCCAGCAGTTTAACCGCCTTTCGGGGTTCCATGTACAATGAGCAGTTCTTC,CASSLTAFRGSMYNEQFF
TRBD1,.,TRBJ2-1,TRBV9,TGTGCCAGCAGCCCCGGGGGACAGGGCTTCTACAATGAGCAGTTCTTC,CASSPGGQGFYNEQFF
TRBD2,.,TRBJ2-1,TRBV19,TGTGCCAGTAGATGGCGGGGGGATGAGCAGTTCTTC,CASRWRGDEQFF
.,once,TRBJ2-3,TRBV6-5,TGTGCCAGCAGAAGGGACACCACAGATACGCAGTATTTT,CASRRDTTDTQYF
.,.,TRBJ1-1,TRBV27,TGTGCCAGCAGTTTATCCCCCGTAGGTGAAGCTTTCTTT,CASSLSPVGEAFF
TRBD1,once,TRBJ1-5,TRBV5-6,TGTGCCAGCAGCTGGGGCAGGGGGCGGGATCAGCCCCAGCATTTT,CASSWGRGRDQPQHF
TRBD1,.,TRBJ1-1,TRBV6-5,TGTGCCAGCAGTTACTCCAGGGGGGCGAGCACTGAAGCTTTCTTT,CASSYSRGASTEAFF
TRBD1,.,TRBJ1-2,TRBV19,TGTGCCACCTCGGGACAGGGGGCATCCTATGGCTACACCTTC,CATSGQGASYGYTF
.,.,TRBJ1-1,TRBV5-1,TGCGCCAGCAGCTTGTCAGGGAAGACTGAAGCTTTCTTT,CASSLSGKTEAFF
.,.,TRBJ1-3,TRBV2,TGTGCCAGCAGTGAAGCTGGAAACACCATATATTTT,CASSEAGNTIYF
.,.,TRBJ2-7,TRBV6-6,TGTGCCAGCAGTGGACAGAGCAGCTCCTACGAGCAGTACTTC,CASSGQSSSYEQYF
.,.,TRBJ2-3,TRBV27,TGTGCCAGCAGTTCCGGTGGGACGCAGTATTTT,CASSSGGTQYF
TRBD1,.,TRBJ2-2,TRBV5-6,TGTGCCAGCAGCTCCACCGGGACAGGGGGGACCGGGGAGCTGTTTTTT,CASSSTGTGGTGELFF
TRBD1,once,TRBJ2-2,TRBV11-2,TGTGCCAGCAGCTTCGGCCAGGGGGCGAGCGGGGAGCTGTTTTTT,CASSFGQGASGELFF
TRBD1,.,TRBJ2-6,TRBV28,TGTGCCAGCAGTCCGGAACAGGGGTTAAGCTCTGGGGCCAACGTCCTGACTTTC,CASSPEQGLSSGANVLTF
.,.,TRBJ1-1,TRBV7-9,TGTGCCAGCAGCTTATGGCCGGGAGAAGGCACTGAAGCTTTCTTT,CASSLWPGEGTEAFF
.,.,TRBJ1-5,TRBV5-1,TGCGCCAGCAGCTTAAGGGACTTGATACCCGATAGCAATCAGCCCCAGCATTTT,CASSLRDLIPDSNQPQHF
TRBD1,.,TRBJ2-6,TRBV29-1,TGCAGCGTTGTAAGTTTAGGGACAGGGGACTACTCTGGGGCCAACGTCCTGACTTTC,CSVVSLGTGDYSGANVLTF
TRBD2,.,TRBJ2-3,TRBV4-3,TGCGCCAGCAGCCGCGACAGGGTAGGACTAGCGTCAGGAGATACGCAGTATTTT,CASSRDRVGLASGDTQYF
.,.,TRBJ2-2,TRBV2,TGTGCCAGCAGCCAAAGAGGGGGCACCGGGGAGCTGTTTTTT,CASSQRGGTGELFF